These 15 T cell receptor beta chains share one sample of origin, sequenced in a study of cytomegalovirus exposure and HLA in healthy donors. PCR amplification relied on 60 Vbeta primers (plus 13 Jbeta primers). Profiling relied on immunoSEQ multiplex PCR, and the TCRdb table lists in-frame clones only, not all of them. The sample totals under 200,000 clones. Sequencing was carried out using PBMCs. The receptor source for this set is a woman between 18 and 30 years old in good health and CMV-seropositive.

This chain connects TRBV4-1 to TRBJ1-5; the D is unclear. The CDR3 has 15 amino acids. Germline CDR1 MGHRA, CDR2 YSYEKL. Trimming cost V 0 bases and J 7 bases, with 13 bases left between them. The CDR3 nucleotides read TGCGCCAGCAGCCAAGAGGGTAAGGGAGGCCAGCCCCAGCATTTT. Translated: CASSQEGKGGQPQHF.

This chain links TRBV7-3 with TRBJ2-3, with 8 positions matching TRBD2. There are 15 residues in the CDR3. Germline assignment: CDR1 SGHTA and CDR2 FQGTGA. Trimming took 2 bases from V and 1 from J; bases not matched to a gene: 2. CDR3 amino acids: CASSLAGGRTDTQYF. As DNA, the CDR3 is TGTGCCAGCAGCTTAGCGGGGGGACGCACAGATACGCAGTATTTT.

The gene calls are TRBV2 and TRBJ2-4, with 14 bases aligning to TRBD2. Germline V gives CDR1 SNHLY, CDR2 FYNNEI. V shed 7 bases and J 2 bases; nucleotides not matched to a gene: 13. The length of the CDR3 is 19 residues. The DNA of the CDR3 is TGTGCCAGCACAAAGACTAGCGGGAGGGCCCTTTCCTCCAAAAACATTCAGTACTTC. Its translation is CASTKTSGRALSSKNIQYF.

The V and J genes are TRBV4-2 and TRBJ1-1; possibly TRBD1 for D (6 bases). The V end lost 2 bases, the J end lost 0 bases, and 10 bases lay between the germline ends. The CDR3 covers 15 residues. Germline V gene data show CDR1 as LGHNA and CDR2 as YNFKEQ. CDR3 nucleotides: TGTGCCAGCAGCCAACCGGGACAATTGAACACTGAAGCTTTCTTT. Translation gives CASSQPGQLNTEAFF.

The chain uses TRBV7-8 and TRBJ2-5; D is possibly TRBD2 (6 bases). Germline V gene lookup returns CDR1 SGHVS and CDR2 FQNEAQ. The CDR3 length is 14 residues. The V end lost 1 base, the J end lost 3 bases, and 9 bases lay between the germline ends. The CDR3 DNA reads TGTGCCAGCAGCTTAGGGACTACAAAAGAGACCCAGTACTTC. It encodes CASSLGTTKETQYF.

V usage is TRBV4-2 and J usage is TRBJ1-2; maybe TRBD1 (6 bases). Germline V gene sequence: CDR1 LGHNA, CDR2 YNFKEQ. The CDR3 runs to 15 residues. The V and J ends lost 1 base and 2 bases respectively, with 11 bases between them. CDR3: CASSQASGQNYGYTF. CDR3 coding DNA: TGTGCCAGCAGCCAAGCTTCTGGACAGAACTATGGCTACACCTTC.

The genes are TRBV30 and TRBJ1-1; weak D call: TRBD1 (6 bases). V dropped 5 bases and J dropped 0 bases, with 13 bases sitting between them. CDR3 size: 14 residues. The V gene's germline CDR1 is GTSNPN and CDR2 SVGIG (reference sequence). CDR3 DNA sequence: TGTGCCTGGGAGAACAGGGACCTGAACACTGAAGCTTTCTTT. Translated, it gives CAWENRDLNTEAFF.

V usage is TRBV14 and J usage is TRBJ1-3; D is possibly TRBD1 (6 bases). The CDR3 is 12 amino acids. V was pared by 8 bases and J by 4 bases, with 9 bases between. Germline CDR1 reads SGHDN; CDR2 reads FVKESK. The CDR3 loop is CASGTTGNTIYF. The CDR3 coding sequence is TGTGCCAGCGGGACAACAGGAAACACCATATATTTT.

The CDR3 region is CASSAPLGRQETQYF. The CDR3 nucleotides are TGTGCCAGTAGTGCTCCCTTGGGGAGGCAAGAGACCCAGTACTTC. V and J are TRBV19 and TRBJ2-5; D may be TRBD2 (6 bases). Germline CDR1 and CDR2: LNHDA and SQIVND (reference sequence). V was trimmed by 5 bases and J by 2 bases, leaving 15 bases between them. The CDR3 is 15 amino acids.

The chain uses TRBV2 and TRBJ2-2; D possibly corresponds to TRBD1 (6 bases). This CDR3 has 13 amino acids. CDR1 and CDR2 from the germline V gene are SNHLY and FYNNEI. Trimming took off 6 bases at V and 6 bases at J, with 11 bases between the two ends. The CDR3 coding sequence is TGTGCCAGCAGCCCAGGGGTGGCCGGGGAGCTGTTTTTT. Protein: CASSPGVAGELFF.

The chain joins TRBV6-1 to TRBJ1-6; 7 nucleotides align to TRBD1. Germline lookup yields CDR1 MNHNS and CDR2 SASEGT. The CDR3 is 14 amino acids. V shed 3 bases and J 10 bases; nucleotides not matched to a gene: 6. CDR3 residues: CASSEEGAGSPLHF. CDR3 bases: TGTGCCAGCAGTGAGGAGGGGGCGGGCTCACCCCTCCACTTT.

The J gene is TRBJ1-2, the V gene TRBV5-4; possible D gene TRBD1, 5 bases. There are 14 residues in the CDR3. Trimming removed 4 bases from V and 6 bases from J, with 16 bases in between. The germline V gene has CDR1 SGHNT and CDR2 YYREEE (reference sequence). CDR3 bases: TGTGCCAGCAGCCGCACCTACAGGTCTGATGGCTACACCTTC. As protein: CASSRTYRSDGYTF. The full variable domain, its missing parts supplied by reference TRBV5-4 and TRBJ1-2, is ETGVTQSPTHLIKTRGQQVTLRCSSQSGHNTVSWYQQALGQGPQFIFQYYREEENGRGNFPPRFSGLQFPNYSSELNVNALELDDSALYLCASSRTYRSDGYTFGSGTRLTVV.

CDR3 amino acids: CASSRDRGANEKLFF. CDR3 DNA: TGTGCCAGCAGCAGAGACAGGGGGGCTAATGAAAAACTGTTTTTT. The chain uses TRBV6-6 and TRBJ1-4, with 9 bases fitting TRBD1. The CDR3 covers 15 residues. Germline V gene sequence: CDR1 MNHNY, CDR2 SVGAGI (reference sequence). V gave up 6 bases and J gave up 3 bases; unmatched junction bases: 5.

This chain links TRBV27 with TRBJ2-4; D perhaps matches TRBD1 (6 bases). Germline V gene sequence: CDR1 MNHEY, CDR2 SMNVEV (reference sequence). V was cut by 4 bases and J by 3 bases, with 16 bases left in between. The CDR3 has 16 amino acids. CDR3 DNA: TGTGCCAGCAGTTCGGCCGGGACATCGGACAAAAACATTCAGTACTTC. Translating gives CASSSAGTSDKNIQYF.

The chain is built from TRBV5-1 and TRBJ1-2; TRBD1 aligns across 7 bases. Germline CDR1 reads SGHRS; CDR2 reads YFSETQ. With 4 bases clipped from V and 4 bases from J, the junction kept 10 bases outside the gene matches. There are 15 residues in the CDR3. The CDR3 DNA reads as TGCGCCAGCAGCCGGGGACAGTCGATAACCTATGGCTACACCTTC. It codes for CASSRGQSITYGYTF.